The entry below gives a single TCR beta chain sequence along with its context. Its specificity is unknown. A much larger clone lies a single base off, so this may be a read error. Germline V CDR1 and CDR2: SNHLY, FYNNEI. The CDR3 covers 14 residues. V was clipped by 8 bases and J by 0 bases, with 14 bases between them. The sample belongs to a study of blood T cells in healthy people across ages. Study results and limitations: Naive CD4+ cell counts and diversity both ran higher in long-lived than in aged donors. Estimates of diversity drawn from one million T cells were considered underestimates.

Using a J-beta primer mix together with a sample-barcoded 5' primer, a second PCR was run for about 6 to 12 cycles. TCRdb analysed the 5' RACE reads with MiXCR anew, one entry per CDR3 protein. The data contain around 970,000 distinct CDR3 sequences, roughly 47% of them singletons. The chain couples TRBV2 to TRBJ2-7; no reliable D call. The sequence derives from a woman aged 55-69 years in good health. Sequenced: blood. As DNA, the CDR3 is TGTGCCAGCGAAGACGGCTTTTCCTCCTACGAGCAGTACTTC. Its translation: CASEDGFSSYEQYF.